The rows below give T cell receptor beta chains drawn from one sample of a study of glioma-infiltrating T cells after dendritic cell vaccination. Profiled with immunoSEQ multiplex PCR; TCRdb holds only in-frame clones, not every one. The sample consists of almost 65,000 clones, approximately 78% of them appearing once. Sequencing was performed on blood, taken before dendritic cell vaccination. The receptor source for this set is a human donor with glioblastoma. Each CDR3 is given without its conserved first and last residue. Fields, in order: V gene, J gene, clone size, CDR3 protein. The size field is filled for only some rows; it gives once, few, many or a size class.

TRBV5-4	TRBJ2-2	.	ASSPLDTGELF
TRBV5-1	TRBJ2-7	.	ASSFENRVSYEQY
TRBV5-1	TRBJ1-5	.	ASSLSGQGDQPQH
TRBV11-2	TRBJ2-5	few	ASSLNRFRLENQETQY
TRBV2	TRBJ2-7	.	ASSEAGAAYEQY
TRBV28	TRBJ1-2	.	ASGAGAFGYT
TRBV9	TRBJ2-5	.	ASSVGGAGGLETQY
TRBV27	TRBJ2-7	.	ASSTGILGYEQY
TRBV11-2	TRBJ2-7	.	ASSLPGGLYEQY
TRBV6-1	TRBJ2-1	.	ASSVGTAILSYNEQF
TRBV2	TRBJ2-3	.	ASSLAGHTDTQY
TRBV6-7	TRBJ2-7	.	ASSYVPSGANYEQY
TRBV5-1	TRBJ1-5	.	ASSLAGVFNQPQH
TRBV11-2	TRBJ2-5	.	ASSFSETQY
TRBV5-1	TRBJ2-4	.	ASSSGGDAKNIQY
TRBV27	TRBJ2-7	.	ASRQPGTGGPFEQY
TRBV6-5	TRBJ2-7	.	ASSPGQPPYEQY
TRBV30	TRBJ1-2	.	AWSRRRKAIYGYT
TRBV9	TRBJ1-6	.	ASSVAPTGSDNSPLH
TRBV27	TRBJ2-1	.	ASSLMEGGLYNEQF
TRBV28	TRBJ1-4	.	ASSLPGGGEKLF
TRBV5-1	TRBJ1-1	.	ASSLAPGQGRTEAF
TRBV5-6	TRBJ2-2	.	ASSFAGHTGELF
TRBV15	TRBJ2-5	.	ATSRPDGARETQY
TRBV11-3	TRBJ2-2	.	ASSLGGQGASGELF
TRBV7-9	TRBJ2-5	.	ASSSDRGPSSEETQY
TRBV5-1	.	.	ASSLGTSGGLGEQY
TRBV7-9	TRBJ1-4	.	ASSFGEEKLF
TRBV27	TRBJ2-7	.	ASSWDRGNEQY
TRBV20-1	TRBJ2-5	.	SASPVETQY
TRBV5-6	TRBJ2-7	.	ASSGPLAVSYEQY
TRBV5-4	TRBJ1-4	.	ASSPGQGVNEKLF
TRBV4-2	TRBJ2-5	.	ASSQDGEGAEETQY
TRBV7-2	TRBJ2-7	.	ASSLVLGSGGEYEQY
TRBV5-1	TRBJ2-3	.	ASSFQGSGGGRTDTQY
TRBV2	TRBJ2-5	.	ASRGQVQETQY
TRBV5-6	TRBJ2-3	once	ASSGRDRTDTQY
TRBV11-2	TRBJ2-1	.	ASSFYPYYTSSYNEQF
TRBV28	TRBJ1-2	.	ASSVSDTYGYT
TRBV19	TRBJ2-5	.	ASSIAGANKVETQY
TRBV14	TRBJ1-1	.	ASSPVTQYTEAF
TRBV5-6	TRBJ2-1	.	ASSQVTEQF
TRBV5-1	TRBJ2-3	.	ASSGRDRDTQY
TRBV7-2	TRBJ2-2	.	ASSKTRGSGELF